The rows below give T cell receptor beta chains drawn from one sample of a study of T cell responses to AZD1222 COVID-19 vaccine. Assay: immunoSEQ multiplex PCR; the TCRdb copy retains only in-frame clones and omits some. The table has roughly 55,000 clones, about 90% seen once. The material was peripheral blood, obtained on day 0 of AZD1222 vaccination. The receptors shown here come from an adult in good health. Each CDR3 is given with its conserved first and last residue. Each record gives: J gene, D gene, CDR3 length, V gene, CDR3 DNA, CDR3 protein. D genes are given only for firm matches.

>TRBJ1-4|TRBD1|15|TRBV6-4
TGTGCCAGCACCGGACAGGGGGCAACTAATGAAAAACTGTTTTTT
CASTGQGATNEKLFF
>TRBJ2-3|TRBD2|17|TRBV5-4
TGTGCCAGCAGCTTTAGACTAGCGGGAGTGAACACAGATACGCAGTATTTT
CASSFRLAGVNTDTQYF
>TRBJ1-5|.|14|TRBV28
TGTGCCAGCAATCTACAGGGCAGTAGTCAGCCCCAGCATTTT
CASNLQGSSQPQHF
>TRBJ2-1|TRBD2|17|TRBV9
TGTGCCAGCAGCGTAGATCTAGCGGGAGACCCCTACAATGAGCAGTTCTTC
CASSVDLAGDPYNEQFF
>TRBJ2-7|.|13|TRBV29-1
TGCAGCGTTGGAGGGGGTAGCGCCTACGAGCAGTACTTC
CSVGGGSAYEQYF
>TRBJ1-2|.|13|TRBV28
TGTGCCAAAATCCCCCATGGGGGCGACGGCTACACCTTC
CAKIPHGGDGYTF
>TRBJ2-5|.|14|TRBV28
TGTGCCAGCAGTCGTGACCGAAGAGGAGAGACCCAGTACTTC
CASSRDRRGETQYF
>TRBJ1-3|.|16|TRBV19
TGTGCCAGTAGTCTCGACGACCTGGTGAGAGGAAACACCATATATTTT
CASSLDDLVRGNTIYF
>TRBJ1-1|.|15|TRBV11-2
TGTGCCAGCAGCCTTTCCAGGGTCGCGGACACTGAAGCTTTCTTT
CASSLSRVADTEAFF
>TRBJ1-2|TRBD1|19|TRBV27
TGTGCCAGCACCCTAAGGGCCCGGACAGGGTTGGTAACTAACTATGGCTACACCTTC
CASTLRARTGLVTNYGYTF